This T cell receptor (beta chain) was identified during a study of T cell changes during pregnancy in multiple sclerosis. Measured with immunoSEQ multiplex PCR; TCRdb has only the in-frame clones, and not every one. This sample has about 33,000 clones, with around 93% found just once. Trimming stripped 2 bases from V and 2 bases from J, with 13 bases between. CDR1 MNHNY and CDR2 SVGAGI come from the germline V gene (reference sequence). The length of the CDR3 is 15 residues. The sequence derives from a female donor in good health, enrolled as a control in a pregnancy study. The sample here was CD4+ T cells from peripheral blood mononuclear cells, taken in the third trimester of pregnancy. This rearrangement joins TRBV6-6 to TRBJ2-7; no firm D call. The chain's CDR3 is CASSYERRTTYEQYF. DNA for the CDR3: TGTGCCAGCAGTTACGAACGGCGAACTACCTACGAGCAGTACTTC.